The 14 T cell receptor beta chains below all came from one sample that was sequenced in a study of blood T cell repertoires in COVID-19. Measured with immunoSEQ multiplex PCR; TCRdb has only the in-frame clones, and not every one. This sample yields over 250,000 clones, of which roughly 86% are seen a single time; 0.65% to 0.95% belongs to the top ten. The sample comprised peripheral blood. Every receptor here comes from a woman aged 30 to 39 with acute or convalescent COVID-19.

Only one count was recorded for this clone. The rearrangement joins TRBV6-5 to TRBJ1-5, with D possibly matching TRBD1 (6 bases). Germline V gene lookup returns CDR1 MNHEY and CDR2 SVGAGI. The V end lost 6 bases, the J end lost 7 bases, and 19 bases lay between the germline ends. The CDR3 covers 15 residues. The CDR3: CASSPDRTRYQPQHF. In DNA form, the CDR3 reads TGTGCCAGCAGCCCCGACAGGACAAGGTACCAGCCCCAGCATTTT.

The rearrangement links TRBV6-5 to TRBJ2-2; 7 positions match TRBD2. CDR1 is MNHEY and CDR2 is SVGAGI in the germline V gene. J gave up 1 base and V 6 bases, and 5 bases lay outside the gene matches. CDR3 length: 15 residues. CDR3 nucleotides: TGTGCCAGCAGACCACTAGCGCTGAACACCGGGGAGCTGTTTTTT. Protein: CASRPLALNTGELFF.

V usage is TRBV4-2 and J usage is TRBJ2-2; weak D call: TRBD2 (5 bases). V lost 0 bases and J 0 bases, leaving 17 bases between the germline ends. The CDR3 contains 19 residues. Germline V lookup: CDR1 LGHNA, CDR2 YNFKEQ. CDR3: CASSQEDPRESANTGELFF. The CDR3 DNA sequence: TGTGCCAGCAGCCAAGAGGATCCTAGGGAGAGCGCGAACACCGGGGAGCTGTTTTTT.

The V gene is TRBV9, the J gene TRBJ2-3, with 7 bases matching TRBD2. CDR1 and CDR2 (germline): SGDLS, YYNGEE. The CDR3 contains 15 residues. Trimming took 2 bases from V and 3 from J; bases not matched to a gene: 6. The chain's CDR3 is CASSVGGGPTDTQYF. The CDR3, as DNA: TGTGCCAGCAGCGTCGGGGGAGGGCCGACAGATACGCAGTATTTT.

This chain links TRBV12-3 or TRBV12-4 with TRBJ2-7; weak D call: TRBD1 (6 bases). The V end was cut by 6 bases, the J end by 3 bases, with 12 bases between. The CDR3 has 13 amino acids. The CDR3 sequence is CASRGAGDYEQYF. The CDR3 coding sequence is TGTGCCAGCAGGGGGGCCGGGGACTACGAGCAGTACTTC.

This clone was detected once. This sequence joins TRBV10-3 and TRBJ1-1, with TRBD1 as a possible D gene (6 bases). This CDR3 contains 13 residues. Germline loops: CDR1 ENHRY, CDR2 SYGVKD. V was shortened by 3 bases and J by 5 bases, with 10 bases between the two germline ends. The CDR3 protein is CAISDRGFTEAFF. In DNA form, the CDR3 reads TGTGCCATCAGTGACAGGGGCTTTACTGAAGCTTTCTTT.

This chain connects TRBV6-5 to TRBJ2-3; TRBD1 matches at 9 bases. Germline V gene sequence: CDR1 MNHEY, CDR2 SVGAGI. The V segment lost 6 bases and the J segment 5 bases; nucleotides outside the gene matches: 6. There are 14 residues in the CDR3. CDR3 in amino acids: CASRLQGAKDTQYF. The CDR3 DNA sequence: TGTGCCAGCAGGCTACAGGGGGCTAAAGATACGCAGTATTTT.

V gene TRBV7-9 combines with J gene TRBJ2-4; perhaps TRBD2 as D (5 bases). Per the germline V gene, CDR1 is SEHNR and CDR2 is FQNEAQ (reference sequence). Between the trimmed V and J ends, which lost 1 base and 1 base, there was a span of 11 bases. The CDR3 is 16 amino acids. The CDR3 DNA reads TGTGCCAGCAGCTTAGTGAGCGGTAGGGCCAAAAACATTCAGTACTTC. This sequence encodes CASSLVSGRAKNIQYF.

The rearrangement uses TRBV29-1 and TRBJ1-2; 7 bases match TRBD1. With 1 base clipped from V and 2 bases from J, the junction kept 4 bases outside the gene matches. This CDR3 is built from 14 residues. CDR1 SQVTM and CDR2 ANQGSEA come from the germline V gene. The CDR3 coding sequence is TGCAGCGTTGAAGGCGGGACAGACAACTATGGCTACACCTTC. Protein product: CSVEGGTDNYGYTF.

The chain uses TRBV7-9 and TRBJ2-7, with D possibly being TRBD1 (6 bases). CDR1 SEHNR and CDR2 FQNEAQ come from the germline V gene (reference sequence). CDR3 size: 15 residues. The ends were cut back, 4 bases at V and 4 bases at J, with 17 bases in the middle. The CDR3 is CASSSIQGVEYEQYF. In DNA, the CDR3 is TGTGCCAGCAGCTCAATACAGGGAGTAGAGTACGAGCAGTACTTC.

The V and J genes are TRBV27 and TRBJ2-7, with a tentative D call TRBD1 (5 bases). The germline V gene has CDR1 MNHEY and CDR2 SMNVEV (reference sequence). The length of the CDR3 is 14 residues. The V end was cut by 3 bases, the J end by 2 bases, with 11 bases between. CDR3 DNA: TGTGCCAGCAGTTTCTCAGGGCCCACCTACGAGCAGTACTTC. It encodes CASSFSGPTYEQYF.

The CDR3 spells CASSLAVGSGRGETQYF. The CDR3 DNA is TGTGCCAGCAGCTTGGCCGTTGGTAGCGGGAGAGGGGAGACCCAGTACTTC. V is TRBV5-6 and J is TRBJ2-5; the match to TRBD2 covers 9 bases. CDR1 is SGHDT, CDR2 YYEEEE, per germline. Trimming removed 0 bases from V and 5 bases from J; junction bases left unmatched: 11. The CDR3 has 17 amino acids.

The chain joins TRBV18 to TRBJ2-1, with 8 bases identical to TRBD2. The J segment lost 6 bases and the V segment lost 2 bases, leaving 6 bases of the junction unmatched. The germline V gene encodes CDR1 KGHSH and CDR2 LQKENI. The CDR3 runs 15 residues. CDR3 loop: CASSPRLAGGNEQFF. The CDR3 DNA is TGTGCCAGCTCACCAAGGCTAGCGGGCGGCAATGAGCAGTTCTTC.

The gene calls are TRBV19 and TRBJ2-1; TRBD2 is a possible D gene (5 bases). V gave up 5 bases and J gave up 9 bases, with 14 bases separating them. CDR1 is LNHDA and CDR2 is SQIVND in the germline V gene (reference sequence). The CDR3 extends over 13 amino acids. CDR3 nucleotide sequence: TGTGCCAGTAGTCGGGGTCAGAGGAGTGAGCAGTTCTTC. Its translation: CASSRGQRSEQFF.